The 25 T cell receptor beta chains listed next were all sequenced from one sample in a study of Ad26.COV2.S vaccination and SARS-CoV-2 variants. Treatment reported: roughly 20 received Ad26.COV2.S at low or high dose, single or two shots; about five received placebo; per-sample allocation not given. The samples were gathered on day 63 after the first injection of vaccine or placebo. Repertoires were generated with immunoSEQ multiplex PCR, while TCRdb's copy carries only in-frame clones and drops some. This repertoire shows about 440,000 clones, roughly 91% found once; its top ten account for around 4.5%. The source material was peripheral blood, sampled in a trial of Ad26.COV2.S vaccine versus placebo. Receptor source: a person aged 18-60 years who received the Ad26.COV2.S COVID-19 vaccine or a placebo.

V usage is TRBV5-1 and J usage is TRBJ2-7; D may be TRBD1 (6 bases). With 4 bases removed from V and 0 bases from J, the gap between germline ends came to 14 bases. The CDR3 sequence is 15 residues long. The germline V gene has CDR1 SGHRS and CDR2 YFSETQ. The CDR3, as DNA: TGCGCCAGCAGCCCATGGACAGACTTCTCCTACGAGCAGTACTTC. Translated, it gives CASSPWTDFSYEQYF.

The chain carries TRBV14 and TRBJ2-7, with a possible D match to TRBD2 (6 bases). The CDR3 has 14 amino acids. Germline V lookup: CDR1 SGHDN, CDR2 FVKESK. The V and J ends lost 1 base and 3 bases respectively, with 10 bases between them. CDR3 in DNA: TGTGCCAGCAGCCAAGCTCGCGGGAACTACGAGCAGTACTTC. Translating gives CASSQARGNYEQYF.

The J gene is TRBJ2-1, the V gene TRBV2; 10 positions agree with TRBD2. The V segment lost 4 bases and the J segment 2 bases; nucleotides outside the gene matches: 17. Germline CDR1 and CDR2: SNHLY and FYNNEI. The CDR3 length is 20 residues. The CDR3 reads CASSGEAGIGLADTYNEQFF. The CDR3 nucleotides read TGTGCCAGCAGTGGGGAGGCAGGGATAGGACTAGCGGACACCTACAATGAGCAGTTCTTC.

This clone was counted a single time. The chain combines TRBV29-1 with TRBJ1-2; D gene unclear. Trimming stripped 1 base from V and 8 bases from J, with 8 bases between. Germline loops: CDR1 SQVTM, CDR2 ANQGSEA. The CDR3 covers 11 residues. CDR3 DNA sequence: TGCAGCGTTGAAGGGGGAAGAGGCTACACCTTC. It encodes CSVEGGRGYTF.

The rearrangement uses TRBV5-1 and TRBJ2-1; the match to TRBD2 covers 15 bases. The germline V gene has CDR1 SGHRS and CDR2 YFSETQ. The CDR3 contains 20 residues. V was clipped by 5 bases and J by 0 bases; unmatched bases: 12. CDR3 bases: TGCGCCAGCAGTCCGAACCCGGGACTAGCGGGAGGTAGCTCCTACAATGAGCAGTTCTTC. This codes for CASSPNPGLAGGSSYNEQFF.

V and J are TRBV5-1 and TRBJ2-5; TRBD1 matches at 8 bases. This CDR3 spans 13 amino acids. The ends lost 7 bases at V and 6 bases at J; junction bases unmatched: 8. Germline-derived CDR1 and CDR2 are SGHRS and YFSETQ. CDR3 loop: CASRGQGGQTQYF. The CDR3 nucleotides are TGCGCCAGCCGCGGACAGGGAGGACAGACCCAGTACTTC.

The rearrangement uses TRBV2 and TRBJ2-7, with a possible D match to TRBD1 (6 bases). V shed 1 base and J shed 2 bases, with 9 bases lying between them. The CDR3 totals 14 residues. Germline CDR1 reads SNHLY; CDR2 reads FYNNEI. The CDR3 bases are TGTGCCAGCAGTGAAGAACAGGGCCCCTACGAGCAGTACTTC. It codes for CASSEEQGPYEQYF.

This clone was seen only once. The V gene is TRBV7-9, the J gene TRBJ2-7, with D possibly TRBD1 on 6 matching bases. Trimming took off 5 bases at V and 2 bases at J, with 10 bases between the two ends. Germline lookup yields CDR1 SEHNR and CDR2 FQNEAQ (reference sequence). This CDR3 comprises 13 residues. The DNA for the CDR3 is TGTGCCAGCAGCCCCAGGACAGCCTACGAGCAGTACTTC. Its protein is CASSPRTAYEQYF.

The chain combines TRBV7-9 with TRBJ2-7; no clear D. V was shortened by 1 base and J by 0 bases, with 7 bases between the two germline ends. CDR3 length equals 14 residues. CDR1 and CDR2 (germline): SEHNR, FQNEAQ (reference sequence). As DNA, the CDR3 is TGTGCCAGCAGCTTAGACAGCCGCTCCTACGAGCAGTACTTC. It specifies CASSLDSRSYEQYF.

J is TRBJ1-1 and V is TRBV29-1; D gene unclear. Germline assignment: CDR1 SQVTM and CDR2 ANQGSEA. Trimming stripped 7 bases from V and 4 bases from J, with 13 bases between. The CDR3 covers 12 residues. Written as DNA, the CDR3 is TGCAGCGCCACCCCTATGGGCACTGAAGCTTTCTTT. This codes for CSATPMGTEAFF.

This clone was counted a few times. The chain carries TRBV12-3 or TRBV12-4 and TRBJ2-1, with D unclear. There are 13 residues in the CDR3. V was cut by 6 bases and J by 3 bases, with 9 bases left in between. The chain's CDR3 is CASRPDGYNEQFF. The CDR3 nucleotides read TGTGCCAGCAGACCCGACGGCTACAATGAGCAGTTCTTC.

The chain couples TRBV28 to TRBJ2-1; D might be TRBD1 (6 bases). CDR1 and CDR2 (germline): MDHEN, SYDVKM. The CDR3 consists of 13 residues. Trimming took off 7 bases at V and 7 bases at J, with 14 bases between the two ends. This chain's CDR3 is CASINYQGNEQFF. In DNA, the CDR3 is TGTGCCAGCATCAACTACCAGGGGAATGAGCAGTTCTTC.

This sequence joins TRBV5-1 and TRBJ2-7, with 11 bases that match TRBD2. This CDR3 spans 14 amino acids. CDR1 is SGHRS, CDR2 YFSETQ, per germline. V was pared by 4 bases and J by 3 bases, with 3 bases of the junction left unmatched. The CDR3 is CASSPTSGIYEQYF. Written as DNA, the CDR3 is TGCGCCAGCAGCCCGACTAGCGGGATCTACGAGCAGTACTTC.

The chain has TRBV11-2 and TRBJ2-1, with D perhaps matching TRBD2 (5 bases). The CDR3 runs to 15 residues. V dropped 1 base and J dropped 0 bases, with 7 bases sitting between them. Germline CDR1 is SGHAT and CDR2 is FQNNGV. The DNA of the CDR3 is TGTGCCAGCAGCTTAGTTGGGAGCTCCTACAATGAGCAGTTCTTC. This sequence encodes CASSLVGSSYNEQFF.

This sequence joins TRBV9 and TRBJ2-2; TRBD1 matches at 7 bases. Germline loops: CDR1 SGDLS, CDR2 YYNGEE. The CDR3 sequence is 17 residues long. The V and J ends lost 0 bases and 9 bases, in that order; junction bases with no gene match: 14. Here the CDR3 reads CASSVATAQGFPRELFF. The CDR3, as DNA: TGTGCCAGCAGCGTAGCTACAGCACAGGGGTTCCCCCGGGAGCTGTTTTTT.

This chain joins TRBV29-1 and TRBJ1-2, with D maybe TRBD1 (5 bases). CDR3 length equals 15 residues. Trimming removed 6 bases from V and 0 bases from J, with 17 bases in between. CDR1 and CDR2 from the germline V gene are SQVTM and ANQGSEA. The CDR3 sequence is CSVAYRRHTNYGYTF. The CDR3 DNA sequence: TGCAGCGTGGCCTACAGGAGACATACTAACTATGGCTACACCTTC.

This clone has just one count. Other DNA variants within this sample encode the same CDR3. This chain connects TRBV9 to TRBJ2-3, with D unresolved. From germline, CDR1 is SGDLS and CDR2 YYNGEE. Trimming left V 0 bases short and J 0 bases short, with 5 bases between. The length of the CDR3 is 14 residues. CDR3 sequence reads: CASSVDSSTDTQYF. DNA for the CDR3: TGTGCCAGCAGCGTAGACTCTAGCACAGATACGCAGTATTTT.

The chain carries TRBV10-2 and TRBJ2-7; TRBD2 matches 14 bases. CDR3 size: 18 residues. The junction had 7 bases not matched to a gene; V was cut back by 0 bases and J by 3 bases. From germline, CDR1 is WSHSY and CDR2 SAAADI. The CDR3 reads CASSESGTSGSGSYEQYF. The CDR3 bases are TGCGCCAGCAGTGAGTCGGGGACTAGCGGGAGCGGGAGCTACGAGCAGTACTTC.

V is TRBV2 and J is TRBJ2-2, with D perhaps matching TRBD2 (6 bases). CDR3 length equals 13 residues. Germline V gene sequence: CDR1 SNHLY, CDR2 FYNNEI. V lost 4 bases to trimming and J lost 7 bases, with 10 bases between them. The CDR3 DNA is TGTGCCAGCAGTGGGGGGGAGCACGGGGAGCTGTTTTTT. It yields the protein CASSGGEHGELFF.

CDR3 nucleotides: TGCGCCAGCAGCTTAGATAGCGGGAGCTACAATGAGCAGTTCTTC. This codes for CASSLDSGSYNEQFF. This chain connects TRBV5-1 to TRBJ2-1, with TRBD2 matching 9 bases. The germline CDR1 and CDR2 sequences are SGHRS and YFSETQ. This CDR3 spans 15 amino acids. Trimming at V came to 2 bases and at J to 3 bases, leaving 3 bases not matched to a gene.

The gene calls are TRBV10-3 and TRBJ2-5; tentatively, D is TRBD2 (6 bases). CDR1 is ENHRY, CDR2 SYGVKD, per germline. V dropped 4 bases and J dropped 6 bases, with 18 bases sitting between them. There are 15 residues in the CDR3. In nucleotides, the CDR3 is TGTGCCATCAGTGGGGCGGGAAAAGAGAGAAAGACCCAGTACTTC. Residues: CAISGAGKERKTQYF.

This chain joins TRBV6-2 or TRBV6-3 and TRBJ2-7, with 8 bases identical to TRBD1. Germline-derived CDR1 and CDR2 are MNHEY and SVGEGT. This CDR3 has 15 residues. J gave up 2 bases and V 6 bases, and 9 bases lay outside the gene matches. In DNA form, the CDR3 reads TGTGCCAGCAGCCCGAGGACAGGGTTGACCTACGAGCAGTACTTC. It codes for CASSPRTGLTYEQYF.

V and J are TRBV28 and TRBJ2-1, with TRBD2 identical over 7 bases. Looked up from germline, CDR1 is MDHEN and CDR2 is SYDVKM. The V gene end was trimmed by 7 bases and the J gene end by 2 bases; junction bases not matched to a gene: 8. The CDR3 consists of 15 residues. CDR3 region: CASTLSGYAYNEQFF. CDR3 nucleotides: TGTGCCAGCACCCTTAGCGGGTATGCCTACAATGAGCAGTTCTTC.

This sequence joins TRBV28 and TRBJ1-5; possible D gene TRBD1, 5 bases. The germline V gene encodes CDR1 MDHEN and CDR2 SYDVKM. V was trimmed by 5 bases and J by 0 bases, leaving 23 bases between them. This CDR3 spans 19 amino acids. The CDR3 DNA is TGTGCCAGCAGTCCCCCCAATGGGGCAGGTCGATATAGCAATCAGCCCCAGCATTTT. This gives the protein CASSPPNGAGRYSNQPQHF.

This clone came up a few times. This chain joins TRBV2 and TRBJ2-1, with 7 nucleotides matching TRBD2. The germline gives CDR1 SNHLY, CDR2 FYNNEI. V was pared by 8 bases and J by 6 bases, with 7 bases of the junction left unmatched. The CDR3 extends over 13 amino acids. Written as DNA, the CDR3 is TGTGCCAGCTTTGGCAGGGAGGGCAATGAGCAGTTCTTC. The encoded protein is CASFGREGNEQFF. The whole variable domain, filled in from reference TRBV2 and TRBJ2-1, reads EPEVTQTPSHQVTQMGQEVILRCVPISNHLYFYWYRQILGQKVEFLVSFYNNEISEKSEIFDDQFSVERPDGSNFTLKIRSTKLEDSAMYFCASFGREGNEQFFGPGTRLTVL.